One and the same sample provided the 7 T cell receptor beta chains below, sequenced in a study of neoadjuvant nivolumab and ipilimumab in lung cancer. Profiled with immunoSEQ multiplex PCR; TCRdb holds only in-frame clones, not every one. Found here are 25,000 to 30,000 clones, about 70% of them singletons; the top ten hold roughly 20%. The sequencing used tumor tissue, collected after neoadjuvant nivolumab, alone or with ipilimumab, at or shortly before surgery. These receptors were taken from an adult with non-small cell lung cancer.

J is TRBJ1-4 and V is TRBV20-1; D not resolved. Germline V lookup: CDR1 DFQATT, CDR2 SNEGSKA (reference sequence). This CDR3 spans 11 amino acids. With 7 bases removed from V and 9 bases from J, the gap between germline ends came to 12 bases. The CDR3 nucleotides read TGCAGTGTCGGGGAGGGCCAAAAACTGTTTTTT. It is translated as CSVGEGQKLFF.

The gene calls are TRBV10-3 and TRBJ1-1; 11 nucleotides agree with TRBD1. Germline V CDR1 and CDR2: ENHRY, SYGVKD. The CDR3 loop spans 14 amino acids. J gave up 5 bases and V 6 bases, and 5 bases lay outside the gene matches. The CDR3 loop reads CAIRMGQGVTEAFF. The CDR3 region has the DNA TGTGCCATCAGGATGGGACAGGGGGTGACTGAAGCTTTCTTT.

The chain uses TRBV19 and TRBJ2-5, with D unresolved. CDR1 is LNHDA and CDR2 is SQIVND in the germline V gene (reference sequence). The CDR3 spans 14 residues. V dropped 0 bases and J dropped 5 bases, with 10 bases sitting between them. For the CDR3, the DNA is TGTGCCAGTAGTATAGACCATCAGGCTGAGACCCAGTACTTC. It codes for CASSIDHQAETQYF.

The V call is TRBV5-1, the J call TRBJ2-7, with 9 bases matching TRBD1. The CDR3 sequence is 14 residues long. Germline CDR1 and CDR2: SGHRS and YFSETQ. V shed 4 bases, J shed 2 bases, and the junction held 4 bases outside the gene matches. The CDR3: CASSLQGAAYEQYF. Here the CDR3 DNA reads TGCGCCAGCAGCCTACAGGGGGCGGCCTACGAGCAGTACTTC.

This clone was recorded a few times. This rearrangement joins TRBV2 to TRBJ1-1, with D tentatively TRBD1 (5 bases). Trimming cost V 5 bases and J 2 bases, with 9 bases left between them. Germline assignment: CDR1 SNHLY and CDR2 FYNNEI. The CDR3 runs to 13 residues. The CDR3 DNA sequence: TGTGCCAGCAGTTCTGACAGCAACACTGAAGCTTTCTTT. Translation gives CASSSDSNTEAFF.

This chain uses TRBV30 with TRBJ2-3; D gene ambiguous. Trimming cost V 1 base and J 3 bases, with 5 bases left between them. Germline CDR1 reads GTSNPN; CDR2 reads SVGIG (reference sequence). There are 12 residues in the CDR3. CDR3 sequence: CAWSAKTDTQYF. The CDR3 nucleotides read TGTGCCTGGAGTGCTAAAACAGATACGCAGTATTTT.

The CDR3 sequence is CASSSPPGLRECGYTF. The CDR3 DNA reads TGTGCCAGCAGCTCACCTCCGGGACTCAGGGAATGCGGCTACACCTTC. J is TRBJ1-2 and V is TRBV7-9; D is perhaps TRBD1 (5 bases). The CDR3 totals 16 residues. The germline V gene encodes CDR1 SEHNR and CDR2 FQNEAQ (reference sequence). V dropped 4 bases and J dropped 8 bases, with 23 bases sitting between them.